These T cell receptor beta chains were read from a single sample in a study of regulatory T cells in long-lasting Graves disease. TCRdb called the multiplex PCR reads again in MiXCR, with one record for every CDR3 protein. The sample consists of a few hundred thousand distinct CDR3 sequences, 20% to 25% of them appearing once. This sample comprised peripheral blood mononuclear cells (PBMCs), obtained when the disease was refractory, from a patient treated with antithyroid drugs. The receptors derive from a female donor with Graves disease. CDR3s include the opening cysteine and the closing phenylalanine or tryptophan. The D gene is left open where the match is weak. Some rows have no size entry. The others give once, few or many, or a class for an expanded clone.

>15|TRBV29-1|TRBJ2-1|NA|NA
CSVDQTPMGYNEQFF
TGCAGCGTTGACCAGACACCAATGGGCTACAATGAGCAGTTCTTC
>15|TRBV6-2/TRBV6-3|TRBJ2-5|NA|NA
CASSPWDGTLGTQYF
TGTGCCAGCAGTCCTTGGGATGGGACATTGGGGACCCAGTACTTC
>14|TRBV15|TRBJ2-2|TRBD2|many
CATSRGLATGELFF
TGTGCCACCAGCAGAGGACTAGCCACCGGGGAGCTGTTTTTT
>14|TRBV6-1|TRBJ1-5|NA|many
CASSGGWSNQPQHF
TGTGCCAGCAGTGGAGGCTGGAGCAATCAGCCCCAGCATTTT
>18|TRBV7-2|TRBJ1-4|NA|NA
CASSFRDGSIATNEKLFF
TGTGCCAGCAGCTTCCGGGACGGGAGTATTGCAACTAATGAAAAACTGTTTTTT
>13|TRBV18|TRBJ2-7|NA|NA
CASSPSGDYEQYF
TGTGCCAGCTCACCGAGCGGAGACTACGAGCAGTACTTC
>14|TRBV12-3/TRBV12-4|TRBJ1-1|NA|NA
CASSLYQMNTEAFF
TGTGCCAGCAGTTTATACCAGATGAACACTGAAGCTTTCTTT
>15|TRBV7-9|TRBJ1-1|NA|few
CASSLLEVRDTEAFF
TGTGCCAGCAGCTTACTAGAGGTCCGAGACACTGAAGCTTTCTTT
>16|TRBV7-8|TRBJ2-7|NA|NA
CASSHLNGGEVYEQYF
TGTGCCAGCAGCCACCTCAACGGCGGGGAGGTCTACGAGCAGTACTTC
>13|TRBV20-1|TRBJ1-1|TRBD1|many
CSAEDRVNTEAFF
TGCAGTGCTGAGGACAGGGTCAACACTGAAGCTTTCTTT
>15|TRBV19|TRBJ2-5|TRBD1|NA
CASSGPGQGKETQYF
TGTGCCAGTAGTGGTCCGGGACAGGGGAAAGAGACCCAGTACTTC